The 10 T cell receptor beta chains presented below share a single source sample, sequenced in a study of T cell responses to AZD1222 COVID-19 vaccine. Using immunoSEQ multiplex PCR, the repertoire was profiled, and TCRdb retains in-frame clones only, with some absent. Among about 120,000 clones listed, 88% were seen once. Sequenced material: peripheral blood, taken on day 0 of AZD1222 vaccination. The receptors originated from an adult in good health.

The chain has TRBV3-1 (or the pseudogene TRBV3-2) and TRBJ1-2; the D gene is possibly TRBD1 (6 bases). The germline V and J ends were trimmed by 3 bases and 4 bases, with 15 bases remaining between them. Germline assignment: CDR1 LGHDT and CDR2 YNNKEL (reference sequence). The CDR3 consists of 15 residues. The CDR3 loop is CASSHPTQGIYGYTF. The DNA of the CDR3 is TGTGCCAGCAGCCACCCTACGCAGGGGATCTATGGCTACACCTTC.

This clone was recorded at least ten times. The chain uses TRBV7-9 and TRBJ1-2; TRBD1 agrees at 10 bases. Germline V gene data show CDR1 as SEHNR and CDR2 as FQNEAQ (reference sequence). Unmatched junction bases numbered 4, after V lost 5 bases and J lost 7 bases. The CDR3 consists of 13 residues. The CDR3 loop is CASSPGTGAGYTF. The CDR3 coding sequence is TGTGCCAGCAGCCCCGGGACAGGGGCTGGCTACACCTTC. The whole variable domain, filled in from reference TRBV7-9 and TRBJ1-2, reads DTGVSQNPRHKITKRGQNVTFRCDPISEHNRLYWYRQTLGQGPEFLTYFQNEAQLEKSRLLSDRFSAERPKGSFSTLEIQRTEQGDSAMYLCASSPGTGAGYTFGSGTRLTVV.

The chain's CDR3 is CASSMGDGGNTIYF. The CDR3 coding sequence is TGCGCCAGCAGCATGGGGGACGGTGGAAACACCATATATTTT. The rearrangement uses TRBV5-1 and TRBJ1-3, with D possibly TRBD1 on 5 matching bases. V was pared by 4 bases and J by 3 bases, with 11 bases between. This CDR3 has 14 residues. Germline values: CDR1 SGHRS, CDR2 YFSETQ.

By share, this clone ranks as medium-sized. V usage is TRBV28 and J usage is TRBJ1-5, with 7 bases fitting TRBD1. Trimming took 7 bases from V and 6 from J; bases not matched to a gene: 12. CDR3 length: 15 amino acids. Germline V gene data show CDR1 as MDHEN and CDR2 as SYDVKM. The CDR3 sequence: CASTQGGKESQPQHF. DNA of the CDR3: TGTGCCAGCACCCAGGGGGGGAAGGAAAGTCAGCCCCAGCATTTT.

The chain links TRBV6-4 to TRBJ2-3; tentatively, D is TRBD1 or TRBD2 (5 bases each). The CDR3 covers 17 residues. CDR1 and CDR2 from the germline V gene are MRHNA and SNTAGT. V was clipped by 0 bases and J by 3 bases, with 16 bases between them. CDR3 nucleotides: TGTGCCAGCAGTGACTCAGTCGAGGGGTCTTCTACAGATACGCAGTATTTT. This encodes CASSDSVEGSSTDTQYF.

This chain links TRBV4-1 with TRBJ1-5; no definite D call. CDR3 length: 14 amino acids. CDR1 and CDR2 (germline): MGHRA, YSYEKL. Trimming removed 6 bases at V and 4 bases at J, with 13 bases between. CDR3 amino acids: CASSGWSLNQPQHF. CDR3 nucleotide sequence: TGCGCCAGCAGTGGGTGGAGCCTAAATCAGCCCCAGCATTTT.

The V gene is TRBV18, the J gene TRBJ1-1; tentative D call: TRBD1 (6 bases). The V end was cut by 3 bases, the J end by 5 bases, with 10 bases between. This CDR3 has 13 amino acids. Germline values: CDR1 KGHSH, CDR2 LQKENI. The CDR3 sequence is CASSPEGGTEAFF. CDR3 bases: TGTGCCAGCTCACCGGAAGGGGGGACTGAAGCTTTCTTT.

V and J are TRBV4-2 and TRBJ2-1; 10 bases agree with TRBD1. Looked up from germline, CDR1 is LGHNA and CDR2 is YNFKEQ. J was trimmed by 6 bases and V by 4 bases; bases with no gene match: 6. The CDR3 is 15 amino acids. CDR3 bases: TGTGCCAGCAGCCGGATGGACAGGGGGATCAATGAGCAGTTCTTC. Protein: CASSRMDRGINEQFF.

The chain has TRBV11-3 and TRBJ2-3; unclear D gene. V was cut by 8 bases and J by 3 bases, with 12 bases left in between. The germline V gene has CDR1 SGHNT and CDR2 YENEEA. The CDR3 contains 13 residues. The CDR3, as DNA: TGTGCCAGCTCTAAAATGGGGACAGATACGCAGTATTTT. It codes for CASSKMGTDTQYF.

This clone was counted a few times. CDR3 loop: CASSDREGEQFF. CDR3 sequence (DNA): TGTGCCAGTAGTGACAGGGAGGGTGAGCAGTTCTTC. The chain has TRBV19 and TRBJ2-1; possibly TRBD1 or TRBD2 for D (7 bases each). V was shortened by 5 bases and J by 9 bases, with 11 bases between the two germline ends. In germline, CDR1 is LNHDA, CDR2 SQIVND (reference sequence). CDR3 length: 12 amino acids.